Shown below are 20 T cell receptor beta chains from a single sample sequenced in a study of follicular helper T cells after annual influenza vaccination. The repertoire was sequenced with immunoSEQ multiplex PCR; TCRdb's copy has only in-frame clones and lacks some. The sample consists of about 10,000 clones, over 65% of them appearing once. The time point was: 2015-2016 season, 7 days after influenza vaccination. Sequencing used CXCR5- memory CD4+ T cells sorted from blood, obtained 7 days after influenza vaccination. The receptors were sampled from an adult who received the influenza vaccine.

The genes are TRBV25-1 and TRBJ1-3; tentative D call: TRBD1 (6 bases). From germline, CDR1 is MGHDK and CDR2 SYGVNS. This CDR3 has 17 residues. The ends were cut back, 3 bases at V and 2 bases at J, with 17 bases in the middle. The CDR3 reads CASSDLRDQGTGNTIYF. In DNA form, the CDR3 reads TGTGCCAGCAGTGATCTACGAGACCAGGGGACTGGAAACACCATATATTTT.

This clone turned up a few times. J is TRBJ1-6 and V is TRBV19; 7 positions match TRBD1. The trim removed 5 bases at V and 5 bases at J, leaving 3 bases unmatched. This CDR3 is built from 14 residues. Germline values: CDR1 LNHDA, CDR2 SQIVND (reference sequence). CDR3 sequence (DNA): TGTGCCAGTAGTCGGGACAGAGATAATTCACCCCTCCACTTT. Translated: CASSRDRDNSPLHF.

CDR3 region: CASRRTGTSGSINEQFF. CDR3 DNA: TGTGCCAGCAGGAGGACCGGGACTAGCGGCTCGATCAATGAGCAGTTCTTC. The genes are TRBV7-6 and TRBJ2-1, with 11 bases aligning to TRBD2. This CDR3 has 17 amino acids. With V trimmed by 6 bases and J by 6 bases, 13 bases remained unmatched. Per germline, CDR1 SGHVS and CDR2 FNYEAQ.

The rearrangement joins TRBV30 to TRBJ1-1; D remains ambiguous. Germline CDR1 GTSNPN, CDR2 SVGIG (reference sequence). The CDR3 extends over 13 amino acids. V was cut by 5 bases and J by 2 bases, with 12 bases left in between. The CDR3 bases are TGTGCCTGGGGCCTACACGGAAACACTGAAGCTTTCTTT. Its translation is CAWGLHGNTEAFF. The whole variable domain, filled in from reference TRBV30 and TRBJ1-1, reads SQTIHQWPATLVQPVGSPLSLECTVEGTSNPNLYWYRQAAGRGLQLLFYSVGIGQISSEVPQNLSASRPQDRQFILSSKKLLLSDSGFYLCAWGLHGNTEAFFGQGTRLTVV.

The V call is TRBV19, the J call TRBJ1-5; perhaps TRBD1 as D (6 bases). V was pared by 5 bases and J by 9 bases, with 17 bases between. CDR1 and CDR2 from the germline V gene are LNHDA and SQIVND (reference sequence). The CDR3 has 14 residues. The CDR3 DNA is TGTGCCAGTAGTGCCACAGGGCCGGTATTGCCCCAGCATTTT. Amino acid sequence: CASSATGPVLPQHF.

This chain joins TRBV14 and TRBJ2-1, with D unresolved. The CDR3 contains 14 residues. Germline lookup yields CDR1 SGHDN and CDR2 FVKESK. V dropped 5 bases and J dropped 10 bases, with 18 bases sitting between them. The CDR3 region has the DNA TGTGCCAGCAGCACTAAAATCTTTGCCGTGGAGCAGTTCTTC. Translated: CASSTKIFAVEQFF.

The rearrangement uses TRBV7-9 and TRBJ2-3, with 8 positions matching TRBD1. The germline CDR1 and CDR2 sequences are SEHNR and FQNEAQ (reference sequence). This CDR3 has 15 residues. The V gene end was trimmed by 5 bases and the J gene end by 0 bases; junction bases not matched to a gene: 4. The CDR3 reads CASSTGDRSTDTQYF. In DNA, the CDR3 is TGTGCCAGCAGCACTGGGGACAGGAGCACAGATACGCAGTATTTT.

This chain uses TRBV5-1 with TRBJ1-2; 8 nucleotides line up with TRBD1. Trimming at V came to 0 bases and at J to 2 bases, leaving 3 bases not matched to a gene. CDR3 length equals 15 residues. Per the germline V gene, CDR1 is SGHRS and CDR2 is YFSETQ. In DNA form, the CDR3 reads TGCGCCAGCAGCTTGGGGACAGGGTGGAACTATGGCTACACCTTC. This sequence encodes CASSLGTGWNYGYTF.

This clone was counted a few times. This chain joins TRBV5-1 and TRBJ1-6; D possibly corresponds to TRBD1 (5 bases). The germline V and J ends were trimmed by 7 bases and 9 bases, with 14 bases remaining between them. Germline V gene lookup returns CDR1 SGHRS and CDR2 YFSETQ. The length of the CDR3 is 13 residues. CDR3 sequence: CASGQGGGSPLHF. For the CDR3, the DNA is TGCGCCAGCGGCCAGGGCGGCGGTTCACCCCTCCACTTT.

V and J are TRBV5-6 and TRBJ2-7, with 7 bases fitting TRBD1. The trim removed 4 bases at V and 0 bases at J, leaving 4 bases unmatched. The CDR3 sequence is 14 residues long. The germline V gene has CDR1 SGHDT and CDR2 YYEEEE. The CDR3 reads CASSGRDSSYEQYF. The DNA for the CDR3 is TGTGCCAGCAGCGGACGGGACAGCTCCTACGAGCAGTACTTC.

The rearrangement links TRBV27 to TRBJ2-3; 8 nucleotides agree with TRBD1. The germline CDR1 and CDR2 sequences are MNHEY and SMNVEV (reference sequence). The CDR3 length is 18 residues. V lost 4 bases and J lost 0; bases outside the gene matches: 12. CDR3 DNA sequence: TGTGCCAGCAGTTCGATCAGACAGGGGACAAAGAGCACAGATACGCAGTATTTT. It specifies CASSSIRQGTKSTDTQYF.

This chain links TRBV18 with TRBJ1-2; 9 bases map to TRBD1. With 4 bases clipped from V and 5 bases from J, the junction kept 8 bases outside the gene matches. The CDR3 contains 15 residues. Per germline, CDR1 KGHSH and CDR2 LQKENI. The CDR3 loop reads CASSLKTGQGYGYTF. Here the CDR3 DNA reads TGTGCCAGCTCACTTAAGACGGGACAGGGATATGGCTACACCTTC.

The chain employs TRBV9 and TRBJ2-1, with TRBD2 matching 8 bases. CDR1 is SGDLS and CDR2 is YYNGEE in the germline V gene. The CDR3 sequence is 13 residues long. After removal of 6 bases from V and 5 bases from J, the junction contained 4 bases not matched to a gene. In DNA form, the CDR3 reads TGTGCCAGCACCCCGGGACTAGACAATGAGCAGTTCTTC. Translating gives CASTPGLDNEQFF.

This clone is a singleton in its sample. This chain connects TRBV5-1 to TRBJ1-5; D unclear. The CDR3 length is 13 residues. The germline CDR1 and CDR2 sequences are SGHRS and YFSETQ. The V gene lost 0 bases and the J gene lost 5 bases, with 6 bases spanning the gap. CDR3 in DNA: TGCGCCAGCAGCTTGGCCGAAGATCAGCCCCAGCATTTT. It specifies CASSLAEDQPQHF.

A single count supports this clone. The CDR3 DNA reads TGTGCCATCAGTGAAGCTAGCGGGGGGATCTACGAGCAGTACTTC. Translation gives CAISEASGGIYEQYF. J is TRBJ2-7 and V is TRBV10-3; 11 bases are a match to TRBD2. Trimming removed 3 bases from V and 3 bases from J; junction bases left unmatched: 4. Per germline, CDR1 ENHRY and CDR2 SYGVKD. This CDR3 spans 15 amino acids.

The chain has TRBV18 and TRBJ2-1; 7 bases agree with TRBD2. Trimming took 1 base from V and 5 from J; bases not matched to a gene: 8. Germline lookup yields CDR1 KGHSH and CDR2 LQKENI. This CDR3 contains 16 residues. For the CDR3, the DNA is TGTGCCAGCTCACCACTTGCCAGCGGGGAAAACAATGAGCAGTTCTTC. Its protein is CASSPLASGENNEQFF.

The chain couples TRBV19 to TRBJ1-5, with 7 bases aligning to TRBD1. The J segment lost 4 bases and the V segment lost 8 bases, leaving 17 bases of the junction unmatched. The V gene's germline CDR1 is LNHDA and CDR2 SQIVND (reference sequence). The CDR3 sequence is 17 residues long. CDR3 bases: TGTGCCAGTGGGAATCCAACCGGGACAGCATTTAATCAGCCCCAGCATTTT. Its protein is CASGNPTGTAFNQPQHF.

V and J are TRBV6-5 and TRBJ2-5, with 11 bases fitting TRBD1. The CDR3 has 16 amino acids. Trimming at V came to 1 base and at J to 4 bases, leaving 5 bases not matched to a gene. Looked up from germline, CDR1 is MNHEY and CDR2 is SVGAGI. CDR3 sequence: CASSYLGTGGGETQYF. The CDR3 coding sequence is TGTGCCAGCAGTTACTTAGGGACAGGGGGGGGAGAGACCCAGTACTTC.

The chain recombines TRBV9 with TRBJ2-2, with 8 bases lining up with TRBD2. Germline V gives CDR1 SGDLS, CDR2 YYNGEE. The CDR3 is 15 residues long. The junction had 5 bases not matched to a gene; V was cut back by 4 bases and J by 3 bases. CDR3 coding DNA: TGTGCCAGCAGCCGACGGGGACTAGACACCGGGGAGCTGTTTTTT. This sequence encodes CASSRRGLDTGELFF. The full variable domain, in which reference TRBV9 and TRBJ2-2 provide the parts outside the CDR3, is DSGVTQTPKHLITATGQRVTLRCSPRSGDLSVYWYQQSLDQGLQFLIQYYNGEERAKGNILERFSAQQFPDLHSELNLSSLELGDSALYFCASSRRGLDTGELFFGEGSRLTVL.

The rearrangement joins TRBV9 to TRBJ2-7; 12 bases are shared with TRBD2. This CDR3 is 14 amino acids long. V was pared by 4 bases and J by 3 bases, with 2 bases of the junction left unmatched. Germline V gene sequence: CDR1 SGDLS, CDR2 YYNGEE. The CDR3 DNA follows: TGTGCCAGCAGCCCGGGACTAGCGGGCTACGAGCAGTACTTC. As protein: CASSPGLAGYEQYF.